This TCR beta chain was obtained from a study of T cell changes during pregnancy in multiple sclerosis (dated by TCRdb to about 2019). In terms of the full investigation: In women with multiple sclerosis, the researchers looked at how the T cell repertoire shifted as pregnancy progressed.

The V end loses 5 bases and the J end loses 2 bases, and a stretch of 7 bases separates them. The CDR3 covers 12 residues, taking in both the cysteine and the phenylalanine. Just the 36-base CDR3 DNA is kept, in frame starting at base 1. The CDR1 and CDR2 encoded by the germline V gene are SNHLY and FYNNEI. As for this clone: The antigen it binds to is not known. There are no base qualities to consult, and no much larger clone falls within one base.

Preparation of the library involved the immunoSEQ multiplex PCR assay. The immuneACCESS repertoire file appears here via TCRdb, limited to in-frame rearrangements. These files lack a portion of the clones; in checked studies, under half of the deficit traces to unresolved V genes, and the cause of the others is not known. The sample includes tens of thousands of clones, with over 75% observed a single time. The biggest ten clones account for 0.29% of the sample. The sequence links TRBV2 to TRBJ2-7; no D gene can be assigned with confidence. The sequence came from a female donor in good health, enrolled as a control in a pregnancy study. The starting material was CD4+ T cells from peripheral blood mononuclear cells, obtained in the third trimester of pregnancy. The nucleotide sequence is TGTGCCAGCAGTAACAGTCCCTACGAGCAGTACTTC. This gives the protein CASSNSPYEQYF.